Following are 14 T cell receptor beta chains from one sample sequenced in a study of beta chain features in type 1 diabetes. The sequenced template was cDNA made from the entire isolated RNA. Profiling relied on immunoSEQ multiplex PCR, and the TCRdb table lists in-frame clones only, not all of them. The table records 850,000 to 900,000 clones, roughly 15% of them present only once. Sequenced material: naive CD4+ T cells from blood. These receptor sequences come from a young woman in good health.

The sample holds a few counts of this clone. The chain is built from TRBV7-2 and TRBJ2-7; D is possibly TRBD2 (6 bases). The CDR3 runs to 14 residues. V was cut by 5 bases and J by 3 bases, with 14 bases left in between. The germline gives CDR1 SGHTA, CDR2 FQGNSA. The DNA for the CDR3 is TGTGCCAGCAGCCCAACCGGGACTGGCTACGAGCAGTACTTC. Translation: CASSPTGTGYEQYF. Filled out from reference TRBV7-2 and TRBJ2-7, the complete variable domain reads GAGVSQSPSNKVTEKGKDVELRCDPISGHTALYWYRQSLGQGLEFLIYFQGNSAPDKSGLPSDRFSAERTGGSVSTLTIQRTQQEDSAVYLCASSPTGTGYEQYFGPGTRLTVT.

The chain links TRBV5-6 to TRBJ2-5; perhaps TRBD1 as D (6 bases). CDR3 length: 17 amino acids. The germline V gene encodes CDR1 SGHDT and CDR2 YYEEEE. V was trimmed by 3 bases and J by 5 bases, leaving 23 bases between them. CDR3 region: CASSSGARRGGRETQYF. The DNA of the CDR3 is TGTGCCAGCAGCTCCGGGGCCCGAAGAGGGGGTAGGGAGACCCAGTACTTC.

This clone showed up just a few times. The gene calls are TRBV7-9 and TRBJ2-1; TRBD2 agrees at 8 bases. Germline values: CDR1 SEHNR, CDR2 FQNEAQ (reference sequence). J lost 12 bases, V lost 5 bases, and 15 bases had no gene match. This CDR3 contains 15 residues. Here the CDR3 reads CASSPGTRGYVGQFF. The DNA of the CDR3 is TGTGCCAGCAGCCCCGGGACTAGGGGGTATGTTGGGCAGTTCTTC. Based on the CDR3 plus reference TRBV7-9 and TRBJ2-1, the full variable domain is DTGVSQNPRHKITKRGQNVTFRCDPISEHNRLYWYRQTLGQGPEFLTYFQNEAQLEKSRLLSDRFSAERPKGSFSTLEIQRTEQGDSAMYLCASSPGTRGYVGQFFGPGTRLTVL.

This clone was seen a handful of times. V gene TRBV5-6 combines with J gene TRBJ2-3; the match to TRBD2 covers 11 bases. Germline loops: CDR1 SGHDT, CDR2 YYEEEE. Unmatched junction bases numbered 6, after V lost 1 base and J lost 5 bases. This CDR3 spans 16 amino acids. The CDR3 sequence: CASSLTSGSLGDTQYF. CDR3 DNA: TGTGCCAGCAGCTTGACTAGCGGGAGTTTGGGAGATACGCAGTATTTT.

This clone has only a few counts. The rearrangement uses TRBV28 and TRBJ2-3; perhaps TRBD2 as D (6 bases). V was cut by 2 bases and J by 9 bases, with 12 bases left in between. The V gene's germline CDR1 is MDHEN and CDR2 SYDVKM. The CDR3 is 13 residues long. The CDR3 DNA follows: TGTGCCAGCAGTTTAGGAGGACTACCCACGCAGTATTTT. Residues: CASSLGGLPTQYF. The complete variable domain, with remaining parts taken from reference TRBV28 and TRBJ2-3, reads DVKVTQSSRYLVKRTGEKVFLECVQDMDHENMFWYRQDPGLGLRLIYFSYDVKMKEKGDIPEGYSVSREKKERFSLILESASTNQTSMYLCASSLGGLPTQYFGPGTRLTVL.

This clone was observed a handful of times. V usage is TRBV4-2 and J usage is TRBJ2-5; D is possibly TRBD2 (5 bases). CDR3 length: 15 residues. Trimming took off 0 bases at V and 2 bases at J, with 10 bases between the two ends. Germline V gene data show CDR1 as LGHNA and CDR2 as YNFKEQ. CDR3 coding DNA: TGTGCCAGCAGCCAAGAGGGAGAACTGCAAGAGACCCAGTACTTC. Amino acids: CASSQEGELQETQYF.

This clone appeared a single time. This rearrangement joins TRBV4-3 to TRBJ2-2; perhaps TRBD2 as D (5 bases). The CDR3 extends over 17 amino acids. V gave up 4 bases and J gave up 4 bases, with 19 bases separating them. The germline CDR1 and CDR2 sequences are LGHNA and YSLEER. CDR3 bases: TGCGCCAGCAGCCCCGAGGCAGTTTCGGGGATCACCGGGGAGCTGTTTTTT. Residues: CASSPEAVSGITGELFF.

This clone has more than one count but fewer than ten. The V call is TRBV10-3, the J call TRBJ1-5, with D possibly TRBD1 on 6 matching bases. V was shortened by 3 bases and J by 7 bases, with 13 bases between the two germline ends. CDR1 and CDR2 (germline): ENHRY, SYGVKD. This CDR3 is built from 14 residues. Written as DNA, the CDR3 is TGTGCCATCAGTGATTCGAGGGGGGGACAGCCCCAGCATTTT. Translated, it gives CAISDSRGGQPQHF.

The chain employs TRBV27 and TRBJ2-7; D unresolved. From germline, CDR1 is MNHEY and CDR2 SMNVEV (reference sequence). V gave up 2 bases and J gave up 4 bases, with 12 bases separating them. The CDR3 sequence is 14 residues long. As DNA, the CDR3 is TGTGCCAGCAGTTTAGCAGCAGGAGTATACGAGCAGTACTTC. It is translated as CASSLAAGVYEQYF.

This clone has a handful of counts. This chain uses TRBV9 with TRBJ2-1, with 10 nucleotides matching TRBD2. This CDR3 is built from 15 residues. Germline CDR1 reads SGDLS; CDR2 reads YYNGEE. The junction had 6 bases not matched to a gene; V was cut back by 4 bases and J by 5 bases. CDR3 sequence (DNA): TGTGCCAGCAGCTTGACTAGCGGGCCAAACAATGAGCAGTTCTTC. As protein: CASSLTSGPNNEQFF.

This clone was observed a few times. The chain has TRBV6-6 and TRBJ1-2; the D is unclear. The germline CDR1 and CDR2 sequences are MNHNY and SVGAGI (reference sequence). Trimming left V 4 bases short and J 4 bases short, with 7 bases between. This CDR3 is 12 amino acids long. CDR3 amino acids: CASSFDLYGYTF. CDR3 sequence (DNA): TGTGCCAGCAGTTTCGACCTCTATGGCTACACCTTC.

Comment on this clone: The same CDR3 also results from other DNA sequences found in this sample. This chain joins TRBV7-9 and TRBJ2-2, with D possibly matching TRBD2 (5 bases). Germline-derived CDR1 and CDR2 are SEHNR and FQNEAQ (reference sequence). V gave up 2 bases and J gave up 2 bases, with 6 bases separating them. The CDR3 is 14 residues long. The CDR3 region has the DNA TGTGCCAGCAGCTTACGGGGAAACACCGGGGAGCTGTTTTTT. Translated: CASSLRGNTGELFF.

This clone was observed a handful of times. The chain employs TRBV11-2 and TRBJ2-1, with 10 bases matching TRBD1. The germline gives CDR1 SGHAT, CDR2 FQNNGV. CDR3 length: 18 amino acids. With V trimmed by 0 bases and J by 9 bases, 14 bases remained unmatched. CDR3 in amino acids: CASSLDLRQVTGGREQFF. In nucleotides, the CDR3 is TGTGCCAGCAGCTTAGATCTTCGTCAGGTGACAGGGGGCCGTGAGCAGTTCTTC.

Details on this clone: The identical CDR3 is also encoded by other nucleotide sequences in the sample. The chain links TRBV20-1 to TRBJ2-2; TRBD2 matches 7 bases. The germline gives CDR1 DFQATT, CDR2 SNEGSKA (reference sequence). The CDR3 consists of 11 residues. Trimming at V came to 5 bases and at J to 6 bases, leaving 0 bases not matched to a gene. The CDR3 DNA sequence: TGCAGTGCTCGGGGGGCCGGGGAGCTGTTTTTT. Protein sequence: CSARGAGELFF.